Listed below are T cell receptor beta chains from one sample, sequenced in a study of shared clonotypes between healthy human individuals. TCRdb keeps only in-frame clones here, not all; method: immunoSEQ multiplex PCR. Among hundreds of thousands of clones listed, 73% were seen once. The specimen was memory CD4+ T cells sorted from blood. Every receptor here comes from a man aged 25-40 years in good health. Each CDR3 is given with its conserved first and last residue. A D gene is named only where the DNA matches it firmly. Clone size is shown for a subset of rows, as once, few, many or a class of expanded clone.

V gene	D gene	clone size	J gene	CDR3 DNA	CDR3 protein
TRBV30	TRBD1	-	TRBJ1-4	TGTGCCTGGAGGTTTAGGGACAGACAAAATGAAAAACTGTTTTTT	CAWRFRDRQNEKLFF
TRBV7-9	-	-	TRBJ1-4	TGTGCCAGCAGCCCCCAGGGTTATGAAAAACTGTTTTTT	CASSPQGYEKLFF
TRBV7-2	-	-	TRBJ1-6	TGTGCCAGCAGCTTGAGAGGGCATTCACCCCTCCACTTT	CASSLRGHSPLHF
TRBV19	-	-	TRBJ1-2	TGTGCCAGTAGTATAAGGGCAGGGAAACCTGGCTACACCTTC	CASSIRAGKPGYTF
TRBV5-1	TRBD2	-	TRBJ2-7	TGCGCCAGCAGCTTGGCTTCTAGCGGGAGAGGTTACGAGCAGTACTTC	CASSLASSGRGYEQYF
TRBV10-3	TRBD1	few	TRBJ1-1	TGTGCCACTTGGACAGGGGCTGGGATCAACACTGAAGCTTTCTTT	CATWTGAGINTEAFF
TRBV7-4	-	-	TRBJ2-3	TGTGCCAGCAGCTTAGTGGGGGCTACGCAGTATTTT	CASSLVGATQYF
TRBV20-1	-	-	TRBJ1-1	TGCAGTGCTGCCAGGGTACGTGAAGCTTTCTTT	CSAARVREAFF
TRBV5-6	-	-	TRBJ2-3	TGTGCCAGCAGCCGTTCCGGGACCCCCTTGGCAGATACGCAGTATTTT	CASSRSGTPLADTQYF
TRBV14	-	-	TRBJ2-3	TGTGCCAGCAGCCAGGGCATCGGCGGGATCTGGACAGATACGCAGTATTTT	CASSQGIGGIWTDTQYF
TRBV28	-	-	TRBJ2-7	TGTGCCAGCAGTGCCAGGAGGGGGTTTTACGAGCAGTACTTC	CASSARRGFYEQYF
TRBV11-2	-	many	TRBJ2-6	TGTGCCAGCACCGGCGGTTCCTCTGGGGCCAACGTCCTGACTTTC	CASTGGSSGANVLTF
TRBV5-1	TRBD2	-	TRBJ2-2	TGCGCCAGCAGCACAAGCGGGAGGCTCAACACCGGGGAGCTGTTTTTT	CASSTSGRLNTGELFF
TRBV19	-	-	TRBJ2-1	TGTGCCATTAACCGTCGGTTGGGGCTACGCAATGAGCAGTTCTTC	CAINRRLGLRNEQFF
TRBV10-2	-	-	TRBJ2-1	TGCGCCAGCACGAGAGTCCCAGACAATGAGCAGTTCTTC	CASTRVPDNEQFF
TRBV5-1	-	-	TRBJ1-1	TGCGCCAGCAGCTTGTGGGGGGCGCGAGGCACTGAAGCTTTCTTT	CASSLWGARGTEAFF
TRBV28	TRBD2	once	TRBJ2-7	TGTGCCAGCACCACTCCGGGACTAGCGGCCTACGAGCAGTACTTC	CASTTPGLAAYEQYF
TRBV28	-	-	TRBJ2-3	TGTGCCAGCACAGGCCCTAGCACAGATACGCAGTATTTT	CASTGPSTDTQYF
TRBV7-9	-	-	TRBJ1-5	TGTGCCAGCGCTGTCCAGGTAGATGGGCCCCAGCATTTT	CASAVQVDGPQHF
TRBV5-1	-	-	TRBJ2-3	TGCGCCAGCAGCTTTGCGGGGGCCACAGATACGCAGTATTTT	CASSFAGATDTQYF
TRBV6-1	-	-	TRBJ1-1	TGTGCCAGCGAAAGGGCCATGAACACTGAAGCTTTCTTT	CASERAMNTEAFF
TRBV4-3	-	-	TRBJ2-1	TGCGCCAGCAGCCAAGAAGCGAGAGGACGGAATGAGCAGTTCTTC	CASSQEARGRNEQFF
TRBV7-9	-	-	TRBJ2-1	TGTGCCAGCAGCCGTTCCACTGACTCGTACAATGAGCAGTTCTTC	CASSRSTDSYNEQFF
TRBV15	TRBD2	few	TRBJ2-1	TGTGCCACCAGCAGTCCCTTGGGCGGGAGTTCCTCCTACAATGAGCAGTTCTTC	CATSSPLGGSSSYNEQFF
TRBV28	TRBD2	many	TRBJ2-2	TGTGCCAGCAGACCGCTAGCGGGAGCTTCCGGGGAGCTGTTTTTT	CASRPLAGASGELFF